This T cell receptor (beta chain) derives from a study of blood T cell repertoires in COVID-19. Looking at the study overall: Samples of COVID-19 (acute and convalescent) were obtained from the United States, Italy and Spain.

After removal of 0 bases from V and 4 bases from J, the junction contained 4 bases not matched to a gene. This CDR3 comprises 15 residues. CDR1 is MNHNS, CDR2 SASEGT, per germline. Original processing notes: For nucleated cells, counts were estimated from reference gene primer amplification. Method: immunoSEQ multiplex PCR; TCRdb's copy keeps in-frame clones and lacks some. V, J and clone size derive from that table, while D and trimming were established from the DNA sequence. Of about 260,000 clones in the sample, around 84% were seen once. The rearrangement links TRBV6-1 to TRBJ2-7; TRBD2 matches at 9 bases. Input material: peripheral blood. The receptor's source is a man aged 55 to 70 with acute or convalescent COVID-19. As DNA, the CDR3 is TGTGCCAGCAGTGAAGCTAGCGGGAGTATTTACGAGCAGTACTTC. Translating gives CASSEASGSIYEQYF.